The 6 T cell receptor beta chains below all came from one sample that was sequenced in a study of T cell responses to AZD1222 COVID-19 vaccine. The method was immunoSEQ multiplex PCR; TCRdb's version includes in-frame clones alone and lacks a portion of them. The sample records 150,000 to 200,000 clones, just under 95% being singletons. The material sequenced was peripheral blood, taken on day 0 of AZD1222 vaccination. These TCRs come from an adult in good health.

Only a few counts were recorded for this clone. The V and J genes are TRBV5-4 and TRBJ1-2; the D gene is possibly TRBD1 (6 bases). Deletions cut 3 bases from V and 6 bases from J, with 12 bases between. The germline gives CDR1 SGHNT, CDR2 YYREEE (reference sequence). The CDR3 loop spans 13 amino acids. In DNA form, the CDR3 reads TGTGCCAGCAGCTCGCAGGGGATCCATGGCTACACCTTC. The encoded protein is CASSSQGIHGYTF.

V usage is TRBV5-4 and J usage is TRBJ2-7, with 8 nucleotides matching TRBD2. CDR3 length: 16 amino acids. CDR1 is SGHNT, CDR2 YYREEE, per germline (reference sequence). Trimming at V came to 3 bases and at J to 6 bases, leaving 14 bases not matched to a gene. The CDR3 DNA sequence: TGTGCCAGCAGCTCCCCCGGGGGGGGGATCCGGTCCGAGCAGTACTTC. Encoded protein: CASSSPGGGIRSEQYF.

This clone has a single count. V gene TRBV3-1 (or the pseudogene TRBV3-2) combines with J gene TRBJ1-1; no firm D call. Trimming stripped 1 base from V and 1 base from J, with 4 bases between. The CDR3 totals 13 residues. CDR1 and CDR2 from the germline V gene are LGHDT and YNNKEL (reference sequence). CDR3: CASSQVGNTEAFF. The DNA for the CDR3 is TGTGCCAGCAGCCAAGTAGGGAACACTGAAGCTTTCTTT.

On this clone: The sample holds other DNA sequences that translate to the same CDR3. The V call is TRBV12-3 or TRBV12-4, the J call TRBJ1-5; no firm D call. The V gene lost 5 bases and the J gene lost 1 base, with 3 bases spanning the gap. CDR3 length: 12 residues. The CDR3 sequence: CASSRSNQPQHF. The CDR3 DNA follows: TGTGCCAGCAGTAGGAGCAATCAGCCCCAGCATTTT.

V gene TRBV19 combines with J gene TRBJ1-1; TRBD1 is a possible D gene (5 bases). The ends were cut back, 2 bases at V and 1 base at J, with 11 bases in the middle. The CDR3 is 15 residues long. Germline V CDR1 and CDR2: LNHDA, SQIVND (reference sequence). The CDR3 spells CASSIITTGNTEAFF. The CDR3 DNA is TGTGCCAGTAGTATAATCACAACAGGGAACACTGAAGCTTTCTTT. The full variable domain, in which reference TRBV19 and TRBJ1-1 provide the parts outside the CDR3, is DGGITQSPKYLFRKEGQNVTLSCEQNLNHDAMYWYRQDPGQGLRLIYYSQIVNDFQKGDIAEGYSVSREKKESFPLTVTSAQKNPTAFYLCASSIITTGNTEAFFGQGTRLTVV.

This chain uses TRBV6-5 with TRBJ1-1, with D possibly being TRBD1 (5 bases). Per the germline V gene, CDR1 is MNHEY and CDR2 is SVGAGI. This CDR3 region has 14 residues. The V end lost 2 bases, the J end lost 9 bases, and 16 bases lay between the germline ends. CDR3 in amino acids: CASSYRPWGPKAFF. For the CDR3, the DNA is TGTGCCAGCAGTTACCGCCCTTGGGGACCCAAAGCTTTCTTT.